The clone carrying this TCR beta chain was detected many times. Its antigen is not identified. This sample was taken from a study of spatial heterogeneity in lung cancer. Study overall: Strongly correlated with TCR transcript counts in tumor regions was a T cell module score, which was a transcriptional module score calculated from matched bulk RNA-seq. Unique TCR and UMI combinations averaged more than ten appearances each in raw reads.

Study-wide results and limits: Counts of expanded intratumoral alpha and beta TCRs tracked tumor mutation counts.

As to time point: sample taken at primary tumor resection. Extraction of whole RNA from tumor, nontumor lung or frozen PBMC preceded unsorted sequencing. Unique molecular identifiers, one per molecule, were present on every TCR cDNA molecule. TCRdb passed the 5' RACE reads through MiXCR, listing each CDR3 protein once. The profile shows approximately 26,000 distinct CDR3 sequences, approximately 9.5% of them singletons. Germline V gives CDR1 MNHNS, CDR2 SASEGT. The CDR3 sequence is 14 residues long. The junction had 10 bases not matched to a gene; V was cut back by 4 bases and J by 7 bases. The receptor was derived from a male donor with early-stage non-small cell lung cancer. The sample consisted of lung tumor tissue, taken at surgery. The chain employs TRBV6-1 and TRBJ2-7, with 7 bases matching TRBD1. DNA of the CDR3: TGTGCCAGCAGTGCAGGACAGGATCCGGGGGAGCAGTACTTC. Translated, it gives CASSAGQDPGEQYF.